Listed here are 28 T cell receptor beta chains from one sample, sequenced in a study of PD-1 blockade in classical Hodgkin lymphoma (TCRdb year 2020). Preparation of the library involved the immunoSEQ multiplex PCR assay. TCRdb retrieved this table from immuneACCESS and kept in-frame rearrangements only. Not all clones are present; in checked studies, unresolved V genes account for under half, and no reason is known for the remainder. Within this sample are around 60,000 clones, with 75% to 95% of them counted one time only. The ten top clones hold over 9% of the sample. Per the publication, the time point label means: cycle 4 day 1 (C4D1), after five to seven weeks of nivolumab. Relapse after autologous stem cell transplantation had occurred in all trial patients, and cohorts A, B and C were distinguished by prior brentuximab vedotin exposure. The specimen comprised peripheral blood mononuclear cells (PBMCs), sampled before the fourth cycle of nivolumab. The receptors stem from a human donor with classical Hodgkin lymphoma.

The rearrangement uses TRBV6-1 and TRBJ1-3; 7 positions agree with TRBD1. The CDR3 consists of 15 residues. With V trimmed by 2 bases and J by 4 bases, 5 bases remained unmatched. Germline V gives CDR1 MNHNS, CDR2 SASEGT. Here the CDR3 reads CASSEPTGFGNTIYF. In DNA, the CDR3 is TGTGCCAGCAGTGAACCGACAGGGTTCGGAAACACCATATATTTT.

This clone was recorded once. The chain recombines TRBV4-2 with TRBJ2-7; no firm D call. Germline V gene lookup returns CDR1 LGHNA and CDR2 YNFKEQ. Trimming removed 4 bases at V and 3 bases at J, with 4 bases between. CDR3 length: 11 residues. The CDR3 protein is CASSRGYEQYF. The CDR3 DNA reads TGTGCCAGCAGCCGGGGCTACGAGCAGTACTTC.

J is TRBJ1-5 and V is TRBV5-1; D not certain. This CDR3 has 14 residues. Trimming cost V 3 bases and J 6 bases, with 13 bases left between them. CDR1 SGHRS and CDR2 YFSETQ come from the germline V gene. The CDR3 bases are TGCGCCAGCAGCTCCGGGGTTGAGGGTCAGCCCCAGCATTTT. Residues: CASSSGVEGQPQHF.

V usage is TRBV14 and J usage is TRBJ2-7; D remains unclear. Trimming removed 4 bases at V and 4 bases at J, with 8 bases between. In germline, CDR1 is SGHDN, CDR2 FVKESK. The CDR3 covers 12 residues. This CDR3 reads CASSLIGYEQYF. As DNA, the CDR3 is TGTGCCAGCAGCCTAATCGGTTACGAGCAGTACTTC.

The chain couples TRBV19 to TRBJ1-2; TRBD1 aligns across 7 bases. CDR1 and CDR2 (germline): LNHDA, SQIVND (reference sequence). The CDR3 spans 13 residues. The V and J ends lost 5 bases and 3 bases, in that order; junction bases with no gene match: 3. The CDR3 loop is CASSVTGDYGYTF. The CDR3 DNA reads as TGTGCCAGTAGTGTAACAGGGGACTATGGCTACACCTTC.

The chain uses TRBV30 and TRBJ1-3; no clear D. V lost 0 bases to trimming and J lost 1 base, with 10 bases between them. Germline lookup yields CDR1 GTSNPN and CDR2 SVGIG (reference sequence). The CDR3 spans 15 residues. The DNA of the CDR3 is TGTGCCTGGAGTGTAAGAACGGGTTCTGGAAACACCATATATTTT. Translation gives CAWSVRTGSGNTIYF. The whole variable domain, remainder taken from reference TRBV30 and TRBJ1-3, is SQTIHQWPATLVQPVGSPLSLECTVEGTSNPNLYWYRQAAGRGLQLLFYSVGIGQISSEVPQNLSASRPQDRQFILSSKKLLLSDSGFYLCAWSVRTGSGNTIYFGEGSWLTVV.

The rearrangement uses TRBV14 and TRBJ2-2; 10 bases fit TRBD1. The ends lost 4 bases at V and 6 bases at J; junction bases unmatched: 8. Germline V lookup: CDR1 SGHDN, CDR2 FVKESK. This CDR3 spans 16 amino acids. CDR3 in DNA: TGTGCCAGCAGCCTTGGACCCGGGACAGGGGCCGGGGAGCTGTTTTTT. This encodes CASSLGPGTGAGELFF.

The chain employs TRBV19 and TRBJ2-2, with D possibly matching TRBD2 (6 bases). Deletions cut 8 bases from V and 5 bases from J, with 15 bases between. The CDR3 consists of 14 residues. Germline CDR1 and CDR2: LNHDA and SQIVND (reference sequence). CDR3 in amino acids: CASRWGVDTGELFF. The DNA for the CDR3 is TGTGCCAGTCGTTGGGGGGTAGATACCGGGGAGCTGTTTTTT.

The chain employs TRBV7-9 and TRBJ1-4; unclear D gene. Trimming took off 6 bases at V and 5 bases at J, with 13 bases between the two ends. The length of the CDR3 is 14 residues. The germline V gene has CDR1 SEHNR and CDR2 FQNEAQ (reference sequence). Here the CDR3 reads CASRAKGLNEKLFF. CDR3 nucleotides: TGTGCCAGCAGAGCAAAAGGGCTGAATGAAAAACTGTTTTTT.

V and J are TRBV5-6 and TRBJ1-2; 8 bases are shared with TRBD1. There are 15 residues in the CDR3. With V trimmed by 5 bases and J by 0 bases, 6 bases remained unmatched. Germline V CDR1 and CDR2: SGHDT, YYEEEE. The CDR3 coding sequence is TGTGCCAGCAGGGACGCAGGGGGCCCTAACTATGGCTACACCTTC. It yields the protein CASRDAGGPNYGYTF.

In DNA, the CDR3 is TGTGCCAGCAGTGCCCTCTCTCAGGTTCTCCAAGAGACCCAGTACTTC. Protein sequence: CASSALSQVLQETQYF. The chain uses TRBV6-1 and TRBJ2-5, with D hard to call. Germline V gene data show CDR1 as MNHNS and CDR2 as SASEGT. V was shortened by 4 bases and J by 1 base, with 16 bases between the two germline ends. This CDR3 spans 16 amino acids.

V and J are TRBV4-1 and TRBJ1-2; D is unclear. Trimming stripped 4 bases from V and 4 bases from J, with 16 bases between. Germline CDR1 MGHRA, CDR2 YSYEKL. The CDR3 covers 15 residues. The CDR3 DNA reads as TGCGCCAGCAGCCCGAGGACGCCGACGAGCTATGGCTACACCTTC. Its protein is CASSPRTPTSYGYTF.

This chain links TRBV6-1 with TRBJ1-5; a possible D gene is TRBD1 (6 bases). Germline values: CDR1 MNHNS, CDR2 SASEGT. V shed 3 bases and J shed 7 bases, with 19 bases lying between them. CDR3 length: 16 residues. In nucleotides, the CDR3 is TGTGCCAGCAGTGACAGGGGCTCCCTCTGGAACCAGCCCCAGCATTTT. Protein sequence: CASSDRGSLWNQPQHF.

This CDR3 is CASSLGGSLTYEQYF. DNA of the CDR3: TGTGCCAGCAGCTTGGGGGGCTCGCTAACCTACGAGCAGTACTTC. The gene calls are TRBV5-4 and TRBJ2-7; a possible D gene is TRBD1 (5 bases). CDR3 length: 15 residues. The germline CDR1 and CDR2 sequences are SGHNT and YYREEE (reference sequence). Between the trimmed V and J ends, which lost 0 bases and 2 bases, there was a span of 12 bases.

This chain links TRBV7-9 with TRBJ2-7; D is uncertain. CDR1 is SEHNR, CDR2 FQNEAQ, per germline (reference sequence). V gave up 2 bases and J gave up 1 base, with 6 bases separating them. The length of the CDR3 is 13 residues. For the CDR3, the DNA is TGTGCCAGCAGCTTATTCCCATCCTACGAGCAGTACTTC. This encodes CASSLFPSYEQYF.

V usage is TRBV5-8 and J usage is TRBJ1-4; the D is unclear. The V end lost 0 bases, the J end lost 0 bases, and 12 bases lay between the germline ends. The CDR3 spans 17 residues. Germline V lookup: CDR1 SGHTS, CDR2 YDEGEE. CDR3 nucleotide sequence: TGTGCCAGCAGCTTGGGGCTCACAATCGCAACTAATGAAAAACTGTTTTTT. Protein: CASSLGLTIATNEKLFF. Using reference TRBV5-8 and TRBJ1-4 for the parts outside the CDR3, the full variable domain is EAGVTQSPTHLIKTRGQQATLRCSPISGHTSVYWYQQALGLGLQFLLWYDEGEERNRGNFPPRFSGRQFPNYSSELNVNALELEDSALYLCASSLGLTIATNEKLFFGSGTQLSVL.

This sequence joins TRBV6-5 and TRBJ1-2; TRBD1 might be the D (6 bases). The V gene's germline CDR1 is MNHEY and CDR2 SVGAGI. V lost 3 bases and J 8 bases, leaving 10 bases between the germline ends. This CDR3 comprises 12 residues. DNA of the CDR3: TGTGCCAGCAGTTATGTAGGGGGGGGCTACACCTTC. It yields the protein CASSYVGGGYTF.

The chain carries TRBV2 and TRBJ2-6; possibly TRBD1 for D (6 bases). The CDR3 is made up of 15 amino acids. The V gene lost 5 bases and the J gene lost 2 bases, with 10 bases spanning the gap. The germline CDR1 and CDR2 sequences are SNHLY and FYNNEI. The CDR3 DNA follows: TGTGCCAGCAGTCCCGGGACAACTGGGGCCAACGTCCTGACTTTC. Translated, it gives CASSPGTTGANVLTF. Together with reference TRBV2 and TRBJ2-6, the CDR3 gives the full variable domain: EPEVTQTPSHQVTQMGQEVILRCVPISNHLYFYWYRQILGQKVEFLVSFYNNEISEKSEIFDDQFSVERPDGSNFTLKIRSTKLEDSAMYFCASSPGTTGANVLTFGAGSRLTVL.

The CDR3 DNA sequence: TGTGCCAGCAGCTTAGCCCCCGGGAGAGGGACCTGGGAGATGGGCGAGCAGTACTTC. The encoded protein is CASSLAPGRGTWEMGEQYF. This chain connects TRBV7-9 to TRBJ2-7, with a weak D call TRBD2 (6 bases). Germline V CDR1 and CDR2: SEHNR, FQNEAQ (reference sequence). V was shortened by 0 bases and J by 6 bases, with 27 bases between the two germline ends. CDR3 length: 19 amino acids.

This chain connects TRBV7-9 to TRBJ2-3; no clear D gene. CDR1 is SEHNR, CDR2 FQNEAQ, per germline (reference sequence). Trimming left V 4 bases short and J 2 bases short, with 22 bases between. CDR3 length: 18 residues. Written as DNA, the CDR3 is TGTGCCAGCAGCTCACAAGGTCCCCTTTCAATCCTCACAGATACGCAGTATTTT. It is translated as CASSSQGPLSILTDTQYF.

The chain recombines TRBV6-1 with TRBJ1-2; 10 bases line up with TRBD1. Losses at the gene ends were 1 base for V and 8 bases for J; bases not matched to a gene: 7. The CDR3 consists of 15 residues. The germline V gene encodes CDR1 MNHNS and CDR2 SASEGT. For the CDR3, the DNA is TGTGCCAGCAGTGAAGGGTTTGGGACAGGGGAGGGCTACACCTTC. It translates to CASSEGFGTGEGYTF.

The J gene is TRBJ1-2, the V gene TRBV11-2; D is undetermined. Germline CDR1 and CDR2: SGHAT and FQNNGV. V shed 2 bases and J shed 2 bases, with 9 bases lying between them. This CDR3 has 14 amino acids. The CDR3 loop reads CASSLRAGNYGYTF. The DNA of the CDR3 is TGTGCCAGCAGCTTACGTGCGGGGAACTATGGCTACACCTTC.

J is TRBJ2-7 and V is TRBV11-1; D gene uncertain. Trimming shortened V by 7 bases and J by 3 bases, and 13 bases separated the two germline ends. This CDR3 has 13 residues. The V gene's germline CDR1 is SGHAT and CDR2 FQDESV (reference sequence). The CDR3 region has the DNA TGTGCCAGCACCTCGTTTGGCGGCTACGAGCAGTACTTC. Translated, it gives CASTSFGGYEQYF. Using reference TRBV11-1 and TRBJ2-7 for the parts outside the CDR3, the full variable domain is EAEVAQSPRYKITEKSQAVAFWCDPISGHATLYWYRQILGQGPELLVQFQDESVVDDSQLPKDRFSAERLKGVDSTLKIQPAELGDSAMYLCASTSFGGYEQYFGPGTRLTVT.

This clone came up a few times. At one of its ends the junction is not consistent with the germline gene, which may arise from a read error. This rearrangement joins TRBV4-1 to TRBJ1-6; D is perhaps TRBD1 (5 bases). Germline V lookup: CDR1 MGHRA, CDR2 YSYEKL. CDR3 length: 16 amino acids. As DNA, the CDR3 is TGCGCCAGCAGCAAAGACAGCGGTTGGTTCGATTCACCCCTCCACTTT. The encoded protein is CASSKDSGWFDSPLHF.

The chain carries TRBV6-1 and TRBJ1-2; D not certain. Trimming removed 0 bases from V and 4 bases from J, with 9 bases in between. The CDR3 contains 14 residues. CDR1 and CDR2 from the germline V gene are MNHNS and SASEGT. In DNA form, the CDR3 reads TGTGCCAGCAGTGAAGCATTTCTGGGCTATGGCTACACCTTC. Amino acids: CASSEAFLGYGYTF.

The CDR3 sequence: CASRDENTEAFF. The CDR3, as DNA: TGTGCCAGCAGAGACGAGAACACTGAAGCTTTCTTT. The V call is TRBV6-6, the J call TRBJ1-1, with no clear D. The CDR3 totals 12 residues. Trimming took 6 bases from V and 1 from J, leaving 6 bases between them. Germline V lookup: CDR1 MNHNY, CDR2 SVGAGI (reference sequence).

V gene TRBV5-1 combines with J gene TRBJ1-1, with a weak D call TRBD1 (5 bases). Trimming took 4 bases from V and 3 from J, leaving 22 bases between them. Germline V gives CDR1 SGHRS, CDR2 YFSETQ. The CDR3 has 17 residues. This CDR3 reads CASSRMGSLLGDTEAFF. For the CDR3, the DNA is TGCGCCAGCAGCCGAATGGGCAGCCTACTAGGGGACACTGAAGCTTTCTTT.

The chain has TRBV5-6 and TRBJ2-7; D is ambiguous. Germline-derived CDR1 and CDR2 are SGHDT and YYEEEE. The ends were cut back, 0 bases at V and 5 bases at J, with 6 bases in the middle. CDR3 length: 12 amino acids. The CDR3 nucleotides are TGTGCCAGCAGCTTGGCCATCGACGAGCAGTACTTC. It specifies CASSLAIDEQYF.